This is a list of T cell receptor beta chains from one sample in a study of cytomegalovirus exposure and HLA in healthy donors. TCRdb keeps only in-frame clones here, not all; method: immunoSEQ multiplex PCR. Of some 100,000 clones detected, approximately 80% appear once; the ten largest clones hold 9.5% to 13%. The sample consisted of PBMCs. These receptor sequences come from a middle-aged man in good health and CMV-seropositive. Both conserved end residues are part of each CDR3. A D gene is named only where the DNA matches it firmly. Not every row has a clone size; where given, it reads once, few, many or a size class.

size	V	J	D	DNA	CDR3
.	TRBV19	TRBJ1-4	.	TGTGCCACCCAAACAACAGAATCGTTTGAAAAACTGTTTTTT	CATQTTESFEKLFF
.	TRBV15	TRBJ2-2	TRBD1	TGTGCCACCAGCACCCTGACAGGGAAAGGCGGGGAGCTGTTTTTT	CATSTLTGKGGELFF
.	TRBV5-1	TRBJ1-1	TRBD1	TGCGCCAGCAGCTTCCGGGACAGGGGGCGGAACACTGAAGCTTTCTTT	CASSFRDRGRNTEAFF
.	TRBV2	TRBJ2-7	TRBD1	TGTGCCAGCAACCGGGACAGCTCCTACGAGCAGTACTTC	CASNRDSSYEQYF
few	TRBV9	TRBJ1-3	.	TGTGCCAGCAGCTCAGACAGCTCTGGAAACACCATATATTTT	CASSSDSSGNTIYF
few	TRBV19	TRBJ1-1	TRBD1	TGTGCCAGTAGTGAGTTGTCAGGGGGCGCGTCGGACACTGAAGCTTTCTTT	CASSELSGGASDTEAFF
.	TRBV28	TRBJ1-4	TRBD1	TGTGCCAGCCTAGGTGTCCGGACAGGGATTTTTGCAACTAATGAAAAACTGTTTTTT	CASLGVRTGIFATNEKLFF
once	TRBV19	TRBJ1-5	TRBD1	TGTGCCAGTAGTAGTGGACAGGGCCGCAATCAGCCCCAGCATTTT	CASSSGQGRNQPQHF
.	TRBV11-2	TRBJ2-5	.	TGTGCCAGCAGCTTAGGTGTAGCAGGGATAGAGACCCAGTACTTC	CASSLGVAGIETQYF
.	TRBV5-8	TRBJ1-2	TRBD1	TGTGCCAGCAGCTTAGCCGGGACAGGGGGAAGCTATGGCTACACCTTC	CASSLAGTGGSYGYTF
.	TRBV6-5	TRBJ1-2	TRBD1	TGTGCCAGCAGCCAGACAGGGATCTATGGCTACACCTTC	CASSQTGIYGYTF
.	TRBV7-9	TRBJ1-4	TRBD1	TGTGCCAGCAGCTTCGGACAGGGGGAGAGACTGTTTTTT	CASSFGQGERLFF
.	TRBV5-1	TRBJ2-7	TRBD1	TGCGCCAGCAGCTTGGGGACAGGGGGCTACGAGCAGTACTTC	CASSLGTGGYEQYF
.	TRBV18	TRBJ1-5	.	TGTGCCAGTCAACAGGGAAATCAGCCCCAGCATTTT	CASQQGNQPQHF
.	TRBV6-6	TRBJ2-5	.	TGTGCCAGCAGTTACTCTATGAGGGAGACCCAGTACTTC	CASSYSMRETQYF
.	TRBV6-5	TRBJ1-2	.	TGTGCCAGCAGTTACTCGACGACATTAAGAGAGCGCTACACCTTC	CASSYSTTLRERYTF
.	TRBV2	TRBJ2-7	.	TGTGCCAGCAGAGAGAGTGAGAGCTTATACCCACCATCTTCGTACGAGCAGTACTTC	CASRESESLYPPSSYEQYF
.	TRBV14	TRBJ1-2	TRBD1	TGTGCCAGCAGCCAGGGACAGGGTTATGGCTACACCTTC	CASSQGQGYGYTF
few	TRBV29-1	TRBJ2-7	TRBD1	TGCAGCGTTCCTGGGGCGGGACAGGGGGCCTACGAGCAGTACTTC	CSVPGAGQGAYEQYF
.	TRBV6-1	TRBJ1-6	.	TGTGCCAGCAGGATACAGGGCTATAATTCACCCCTCCACTTT	CASRIQGYNSPLHF
.	TRBV28	TRBJ1-1	.	TGTGCCAGCAGCCCCCCGGTAACGTCGGACACTGAAGCTTTCTTT	CASSPPVTSDTEAFF
.	TRBV6-5	TRBJ1-4	.	TGTGCCAGCAGTACGTGGGGGAGGAATGAAAAACTGTTTTTT	CASSTWGRNEKLFF
.	TRBV2	TRBJ2-3	TRBD2	TGTGCCAGCAGTGGTGGGCGGGGGGGCCACCGCACAGATACGCAGTATTTT	CASSGGRGGHRTDTQYF
.	TRBV7-9	TRBJ1-1	.	TGTGCCAGCAGCTTAGGCCCAGAGAACACTGAAGCTTTCTTT	CASSLGPENTEAFF
.	TRBV4-3	TRBJ1-1	.	TGCGCCAGCAGCCAAGATCCGAGGATCCAGATGAACACTGAAGCTTTCTTT	CASSQDPRIQMNTEAFF
.	TRBV5-4	TRBJ1-5	.	TGTGCCAGCAGCTTGGACAAAGGGGCGAATCAGCCCCAGCATTTT	CASSLDKGANQPQHF
few	TRBV9	TRBJ1-1	.	TGTGCCAGCAGCGTAGGGGTCACAGGGAACACTGAAGCTTTCTTT	CASSVGVTGNTEAFF
.	TRBV28	TRBJ1-1	TRBD1	TGTGCCAGCAGTTCCGAAGGGACAGTGAACACTGAAGCTTTCTTT	CASSSEGTVNTEAFF
.	TRBV19	TRBJ2-7	TRBD2	TGTGCCAGTAGTTTACGGACTAGCGGCTACGAGCAGTACTTC	CASSLRTSGYEQYF
.	TRBV5-6	TRBJ2-3	TRBD1	TGTGCCAGCAGCTTGGCAGGGGGCGAGAAAAGCACAGATACGCAGTATTTT	CASSLAGGEKSTDTQYF
.	TRBV27	TRBJ1-4	.	TGTGCCAGCAGTTCTCTCCTCTTAGCGGGAACTAATGAAAAACTGTTTTTT	CASSSLLLAGTNEKLFF
.	TRBV2	TRBJ2-3	TRBD2	TGTGCCAGCAGTGAGGGTCTAGCGGGGGCAGATACGCAGTATTTT	CASSEGLAGADTQYF
.	TRBV7-6	TRBJ1-3	TRBD1	TGTGCCAGCAGCGACGGGGACAGGGGGCGCTCCGGAAACACCATATATTTT	CASSDGDRGRSGNTIYF
few	TRBV7-3	TRBJ1-1	.	TGTGCCAGCAGCTTGGGACACAGCCTTTTCTTT	CASSLGHSLFF
.	TRBV7-2	TRBJ2-2	.	TGTGCCAGCAGCCCTTGGGGGGACACCGGGGAGCTGTTTTTT	CASSPWGDTGELFF
.	TRBV7-2	TRBJ2-3	TRBD2	TGTGCCAGCAGCTTGCGCGGGCTCGTCGGGCGGGGGAGCACAGATACGCAGTATTTT	CASSLRGLVGRGSTDTQYF
.	TRBV29-1	TRBJ2-1	.	TGCAGCGCAGAGGGGGGGACAGGTTCCTACAATGAGCAGTTCTTC	CSAEGGTGSYNEQFF
few	TRBV2	TRBJ1-2	TRBD1	TGTGCCAGCAGCGGGACAGGGGGCATGGCTAACTATGGCTACACCTTC	CASSGTGGMANYGYTF
.	TRBV7-6	TRBJ2-7	.	TGTGCCAGCAGCCCCAAGTCCCGGACAGAAGAACAGGCCGAGCAGTACTTC	CASSPKSRTEEQAEQYF
.	TRBV15	TRBJ1-1	.	TGTGCCACCAGCAGAACCAAACTGACAGGTATGAACACTGAAGCTTTCTTT	CATSRTKLTGMNTEAFF
.	TRBV5-1	TRBJ2-2	.	TGCGCCAGCAGCTTGGTTCCGGGTTTACGGACCGGGGAGCTGTTTTTT	CASSLVPGLRTGELFF
.	TRBV18	TRBJ1-4	TRBD1	TGTGCCAGCTCACAAACTACAGGGGGCACGGCAACTAATGAAAAACTGTTTTTT	CASSQTTGGTATNEKLFF
.	TRBV14	TRBJ2-4	.	TGTGCCAGCAGCCAAGCTAGCTACCAAAACATTCAGTACTTC	CASSQASYQNIQYF
.	TRBV10-2	TRBJ2-3	TRBD2	TGCGCCAGCAGACCCGGACTAGCAGCCAATACGCAGTATTTT	CASRPGLAANTQYF
few	TRBV9	TRBJ2-6	.	TGTGCCAGCAGCGTCCAGGGGCTATCTGGGGCCAACGTCCTGACTTTC	CASSVQGLSGANVLTF
once	TRBV7-9	TRBJ2-1	TRBD2	TGTGCCAGCAGCTTAGGGAGCGGGGGCGGAAATGAGCAGTTCTTC	CASSLGSGGGNEQFF
.	TRBV6-5	TRBJ1-1	.	TGTGCCAGCAGTTATACAGGGAACACTGAAGCTTTCTTT	CASSYTGNTEAFF
.	TRBV4-1	TRBJ2-5	.	TGCGCCAGCAGCGCCGTGGGCACCCAAGAGACCCAGTACTTC	CASSAVGTQETQYF
.	TRBV11-3	TRBJ2-7	TRBD2	TGTGCCAGCAGCTATTCGGGGGGGCGGGAGCAGTACTTC	CASSYSGGREQYF